A selection of T cell receptor beta chains follows, all from one sample in a study of blood T cell repertoires in COVID-19. Sequencing used immunoSEQ multiplex PCR; TCRdb keeps in-frame clones, though not all of them. The sample includes some 100,000 clones, 84% seen only once; the top ten take 6% to 7%. The sequencing sample was made of peripheral blood. These receptors all come from a woman between 45 and 65 years old with acute or convalescent COVID-19. Both conserved end residues are part of each CDR3. A D gene is named only where the DNA matches it firmly. Size is omitted from some rows. Given values are once, few, many or a class for expanded clones.

d_gene,j_gene,abundance,v_gene,CDR3aa,CDR3nt
TRBD2,TRBJ2-3,.,TRBV29-1,CSVASTSGTDTQYF,TGCAGCGTTGCGAGCACTAGCGGCACAGATACGCAGTATTTT
TRBD2,TRBJ2-1,.,TRBV5-1,CASSLLADSYNEQFF,TGCGCCAGCAGCCTACTAGCGGACTCCTACAATGAGCAGTTCTTC
.,TRBJ1-5,.,TRBV3-1/TRBV3-2,CASSFGAVGNQPQHF,TGTGCCAGCAGCTTTGGGGCAGTGGGCAATCAGCCCCAGCATTTT
TRBD1,TRBJ1-1,.,TRBV6-5,CASRMTGRLLAFF,TGTGCCAGCAGGATGACAGGGAGGTTATTAGCTTTCTTT
.,TRBJ1-2,.,TRBV29-1,CSVDPRDYYGYTF,TGCAGCGTTGACCCCCGGGACTACTATGGCTACACCTTC
.,TRBJ1-5,.,TRBV28,CASSSDHGRQPQHF,TGTGCCAGCAGCTCGGACCACGGGAGACAGCCCCAGCATTTT
TRBD1,TRBJ2-7,.,TRBV5-1,CASSFPGTGDYEQYF,TGCGCCAGCAGCTTTCCCGGGACAGGGGACTACGAGCAGTACTTC
.,TRBJ2-3,.,TRBV24-1,CATSGGGAGNTDTQYF,TGTGCCACCAGTGGGGGGGGCGCAGGCAACACAGATACGCAGTATTTT
.,TRBJ1-2,.,TRBV3-1/TRBV3-2,CASSHRWQAYGYTF,TGTGCCAGCAGCCACAGATGGCAGGCCTATGGCTACACCTTC
.,TRBJ2-3,once,TRBV5-4,CASSLYLGLLGALNRDTQYF,TGTGCCAGCAGCTTATACCTGGGACTTTTGGGAGCACTAAACCGGGATACGCAGTATTTT
.,TRBJ1-1,few,TRBV2,CASSVGTNTEAFF,TGTGCCAGCAGTGTCGGTACTAACACTGAAGCTTTCTTT
.,TRBJ1-2,.,TRBV28,CASSFNRGYTF,TGTGCCAGCAGTTTTAATCGGGGCTACACCTTC
TRBD1,TRBJ1-6,.,TRBV14,CASRKGQSNSPLHF,TGTGCCAGCAGGAAGGGACAGAGTAATTCACCCCTCCACTTT
.,TRBJ2-3,once,TRBV28,CASGPTQGYTQYF,TGTGCCAGCGGTCCTACACAGGGATATACGCAGTATTTT
TRBD1,TRBJ2-7,.,TRBV18,CASSLQGAQEQYF,TGTGCCAGCTCACTACAGGGGGCGCAGGAGCAGTACTTC
TRBD1,TRBJ1-6,few,TRBV5-5,CASSLNRGYSSYNSPLHF,TGTGCCAGCAGTTTAAACAGGGGGTACAGCTCCTATAATTCACCCCTCCACTTT
.,TRBJ1-1,.,TRBV18,CASSPGGGWDTEAFF,TGTGCCAGCTCACCAGGCGGGGGCTGGGACACTGAAGCTTTCTTT
.,TRBJ1-4,.,TRBV5-1,CASRPGTPNEKLFF,TGCGCCAGCAGACCCGGGACACCTAATGAAAAACTGTTTTTT